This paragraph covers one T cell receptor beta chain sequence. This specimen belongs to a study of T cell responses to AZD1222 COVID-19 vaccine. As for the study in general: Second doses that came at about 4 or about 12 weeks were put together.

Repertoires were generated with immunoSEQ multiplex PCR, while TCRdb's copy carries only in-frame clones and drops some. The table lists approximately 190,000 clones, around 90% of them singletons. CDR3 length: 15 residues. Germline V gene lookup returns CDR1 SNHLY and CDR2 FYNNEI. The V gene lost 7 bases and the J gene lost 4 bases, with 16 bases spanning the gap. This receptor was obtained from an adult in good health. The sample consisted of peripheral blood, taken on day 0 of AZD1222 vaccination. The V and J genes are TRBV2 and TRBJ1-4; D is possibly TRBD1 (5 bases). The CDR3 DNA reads TGTGCCAGCACCTTCCTGAGAGGGGATAATGAAAAACTGTTTTTT. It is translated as CASTFLRGDNEKLFF. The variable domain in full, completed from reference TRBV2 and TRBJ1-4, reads EPEVTQTPSHQVTQMGQEVILRCVPISNHLYFYWYRQILGQKVEFLVSFYNNEISEKSEIFDDQFSVERPDGSNFTLKIRSTKLEDSAMYFCASTFLRGDNEKLFFGSGTQLSVL.